This record concerns one TCR beta chain sequence. Its antigen remains unknown. PCR employed 60 Vbeta and 13 Jbeta primers. The protocol was immunoSEQ multiplex PCR, while the TCRdb copy is restricted to in-frame clones and leaves out a portion. Of around 150,000 clones listed, approximately 80% were seen once; the top ten hold 2.5% to 3.5%. This entry is derived from a study of cytomegalovirus exposure and HLA in healthy donors. General observations from the study: Most of the TCR beta V segments (in an earlier analysis) were productive either about 87% or about 30% of the time. In the analysis, some V segments, TRBV6-2 and TRBV6-3 included, were excluded as indistinguishable. A further, later analysis showed that HLA-associated TCR beta chains (compared with equally common others) were more clonally expanded.

In germline, CDR1 is SGHTA, CDR2 FQGNSA. CDR3 size: 13 residues. The junction had 6 bases not matched to a gene; V was cut back by 5 bases and J by 5 bases. The receptor was isolated from a man aged 35-49 years in good health and CMV-seronegative. The rearrangement links TRBV7-2 to TRBJ2-7, with 7 bases matching TRBD1. Specimen: PBMCs. DNA for the CDR3: TGTGCCAGCAGCCCAGACAGGGATAACGAGCAGTACTTC. It codes for CASSPDRDNEQYF. The full variable domain, its missing parts supplied by reference TRBV7-2 and TRBJ2-7, is GAGVSQSPSNKVTEKGKDVELRCDPISGHTALYWYRQSLGQGLEFLIYFQGNSAPDKSGLPSDRFSAERTGGSVSTLTIQRTQQEDSAVYLCASSPDRDNEQYFGPGTRLTVT.